What follows is one TCR beta chain and its context. Generated by immunoSEQ multiplex PCR, the TCRdb table keeps only in-frame clones and is missing some. The sample includes about 110,000 clones, more than 75% of them seen just once. The CDR3 loop spans 13 amino acids. With 0 bases removed from V and 6 bases from J, the gap between germline ends came to 7 bases. Looked up from germline, CDR1 is SGHDT and CDR2 is YYEEEE. This sample was taken from a study of control samples from healthy donors and cancer patients. This sequence originates from a woman aged 55-70 years with lung cancer. Sequencing used PBMCs. The V gene is TRBV5-6, the J gene TRBJ1-5; D unresolved. CDR3: CASSLADGQPQHF. The CDR3 nucleotides are TGTGCCAGCAGCTTGGCGGATGGTCAGCCCCAGCATTTT. The full variable domain, in which reference TRBV5-6 and TRBJ1-5 provide the parts outside the CDR3, is DAGVTQSPTHLIKTRGQQVTLRCSPKSGHDTVSWYQQALGQGPQFIFQYYEEEERQRGNFPDRFSGHQFPNYSSELNVNALLLGDSALYLCASSLADGQPQHFGDGTRLSIL.